These 21 T cell receptor beta chains originate from one sample sequenced in a study of T cells in narcolepsy. Assay: immunoSEQ multiplex PCR; the TCRdb copy retains only in-frame clones and omits some. The sample consists of fewer than 40,000 clones, approximately 86% of them appearing once. Sequenced: CD45RA- memory CD4+ T cells from PBMCs. The origin of the receptors is a human donor with narcolepsy.

The V gene is TRBV6-6, the J gene TRBJ1-2; 9 bases fit TRBD1. CDR1 is MNHNY and CDR2 is SVGAGI in the germline V gene (reference sequence). Germline trimming cut 6 bases from V and 5 bases from J; bases unmatched to any gene: 10. CDR3 length: 15 amino acids. CDR3 sequence (DNA): TGTGCCAGCAGGGAGCCGGGACAGGGCTATTATGGCTACACCTTC. Protein product: CASREPGQGYYGYTF.

The chain uses TRBV25-1 and TRBJ2-5, with TRBD2 identical over 12 bases. Germline values: CDR1 MGHDK, CDR2 SYGVNS. This CDR3 has 15 amino acids. V lost 5 bases to trimming and J lost 5 bases; unmatched junction nucleotides: 6. The CDR3 sequence is CASSTSGGPEETQYF. CDR3 sequence (DNA): TGTGCCAGCAGTACTAGCGGGGGGCCAGAGGAGACCCAGTACTTC.

The J gene is TRBJ1-1, the V gene TRBV5-1; 7 bases map to TRBD1. Trimming at V came to 4 bases and at J to 1 base, leaving 10 bases not matched to a gene. The CDR3 has 16 residues. Per the germline V gene, CDR1 is SGHRS and CDR2 is YFSETQ. Written as DNA, the CDR3 is TGCGCCAGCAGCCACGACAGGGCCATCAAGAACACTGAAGCTTTCTTT. The encoded protein is CASSHDRAIKNTEAFF. The complete variable domain, with remaining parts taken from reference TRBV5-1 and TRBJ1-1, reads KAGVTQTPRYLIKTRGQQVTLSCSPISGHRSVSWYQQTPGQGLQFLFEYFSETQRNKGNFPGRFSGRQFSNSRSEMNVSTLELGDSALYLCASSHDRAIKNTEAFFGQGTRLTVV.

The chain is built from TRBV2 and TRBJ1-4; D is undetermined. V dropped 8 bases and J dropped 3 bases, with 7 bases sitting between them. The CDR3 has 12 amino acids. Per germline, CDR1 SNHLY and CDR2 FYNNEI. In DNA, the CDR3 is TGTGCCAGCGTGTGGTCTAATGAAAAACTGTTTTTT. Translation: CASVWSNEKLFF. Drawing the rest from reference TRBV2 and TRBJ1-4, the complete variable domain is EPEVTQTPSHQVTQMGQEVILRCVPISNHLYFYWYRQILGQKVEFLVSFYNNEISEKSEIFDDQFSVERPDGSNFTLKIRSTKLEDSAMYFCASVWSNEKLFFGSGTQLSVL.

The chain recombines TRBV5-1 with TRBJ2-1; 11 bases align to TRBD2. Germline V lookup: CDR1 SGHRS, CDR2 YFSETQ. V dropped 5 bases and J dropped 10; count of bases not matched to a gene: 8. This CDR3 has 14 amino acids. The CDR3 here is CASRTLAGVGEQFF. The CDR3 coding sequence is TGCGCCAGCAGGACACTAGCGGGAGTGGGAGAGCAGTTCTTC.

This clone has a single count. The rearrangement joins TRBV19 to TRBJ2-5; D unclear. The V end was cut by 11 bases, the J end by 10 bases, with 11 bases between. Per germline, CDR1 LNHDA and CDR2 SQIVND (reference sequence). The CDR3 has 9 amino acids. The CDR3 here is CAPGEDQYF. Written as DNA, the CDR3 is TGTGCCCCAGGTGAGGACCAGTACTTC.

This clone has only a few counts. The genes are TRBV21-1 and TRBJ2-5; TRBD1, the D gene given by the table, was not confirmed from the DNA. TRBV21-1 is a pseudogene locus. The CDR3 length is 13 residues. The CDR3 sequence: CASSHRVWETQYF. Here the CDR3 DNA reads TGTGCCAGCAGCCACAGGGTGTGGGAGACCCAGTACTTC.

This sequence joins TRBV14 and TRBJ2-1, with 10 bases fitting TRBD2. CDR1 and CDR2 from the germline V gene are SGHDN and FVKESK. The CDR3 covers 17 residues. Trimming cost V 0 bases and J 2 bases; bases outside gene matches: 4. CDR3 bases: TGTGCCAGCAGCCAAGATTTGAGCGGGGGGGCCTACAATGAGCAGTTCTTC. This translates into CASSQDLSGGAYNEQFF.

J is TRBJ2-2 and V is TRBV28; D not resolved. Trimming stripped 7 bases from V and 5 bases from J, with 11 bases between. This CDR3 contains 13 residues. Looked up from germline, CDR1 is MDHEN and CDR2 is SYDVKM. DNA of the CDR3: TGTGCCAGCAAAAACTGGGTGACCGGGGAGCTGTTTTTT. Its translation is CASKNWVTGELFF.

The chain uses TRBV6-6 and TRBJ2-1, with TRBD2 matching 13 bases. Trimming cost V 7 bases and J 9 bases; bases outside gene matches: 6. This CDR3 has 14 amino acids. The germline gives CDR1 MNHNY, CDR2 SVGAGI (reference sequence). The CDR3 DNA follows: TGTGCCAGCATCAAACTAGCGGGGGGGCCTGAGCAGTTCTTC. Its protein is CASIKLAGGPEQFF.

The J gene is TRBJ2-1, the V gene TRBV5-1; possibly TRBD1 for D (6 bases). With 0 bases removed from V and 7 bases from J, the gap between germline ends came to 14 bases. CDR3 length: 15 residues. Germline V CDR1 and CDR2: SGHRS, YFSETQ. This CDR3 reads CASSLAAGASNEQFF. In DNA, the CDR3 is TGCGCCAGCAGCTTGGCGGCAGGGGCTTCAAATGAGCAGTTCTTC.

The V call is TRBV27, the J call TRBJ2-7, with a tentative D call TRBD1 (6 bases). The CDR3 is made up of 13 amino acids. The V gene's germline CDR1 is MNHEY and CDR2 SMNVEV (reference sequence). The V and J ends lost 1 base and 6 bases respectively, with 10 bases between them. The CDR3 DNA follows: TGTGCCAGCAGTTTATTCGGACAGAGCGAGCAGTACTTC. Amino acid sequence: CASSLFGQSEQYF.

The chain employs TRBV18 and TRBJ2-7; a possible D gene is TRBD2 (7 bases). This CDR3 region has 14 residues. V lost 5 bases, J lost 3 bases, and 14 bases lay in between. CDR1 KGHSH and CDR2 LQKENI come from the germline V gene. The CDR3 loop reads CASSTGASGYEQYF. The CDR3 DNA reads TGTGCCAGCTCAACGGGGGCTAGCGGCTACGAGCAGTACTTC.

The chain has TRBV30 and TRBJ1-2, with 8 nucleotides matching TRBD1. With V trimmed by 5 bases and J by 8 bases, 7 bases remained unmatched. The germline CDR1 and CDR2 sequences are GTSNPN and SVGIG (reference sequence). This CDR3 region has 12 residues. CDR3 residues: CAWGQGEGGYTF. Here the CDR3 DNA reads TGTGCCTGGGGACAGGGAGAAGGCGGCTACACCTTC.

The chain recombines TRBV11-2 with TRBJ2-1; D gene uncertain. The CDR3 totals 12 residues. CDR1 is SGHAT and CDR2 is FQNNGV in the germline V gene. Trimming stripped 2 bases from V and 10 bases from J, with 9 bases between. The CDR3 region is CASSLQVGEQFF. The CDR3, as DNA: TGTGCCAGCAGCTTACAGGTAGGCGAGCAGTTCTTC.

This chain links TRBV7-6 with TRBJ2-5, with TRBD2 matching over 10 bases. This CDR3 is built from 15 residues. Per germline, CDR1 SGHVS and CDR2 FNYEAQ. With V trimmed by 2 bases and J by 5 bases, 5 bases remained unmatched. CDR3 DNA: TGTGCCAGCAGCTTAAGTAGCGGGGGGCGGGAGACCCAGTACTTC. Translated: CASSLSSGGRETQYF. Looking up the rest from reference TRBV7-6 and TRBJ2-5 gives the full variable domain: GAGVSQSPRYKVTKRGQDVALRCDPISGHVSLYWYRQALGQGPEFLTYFNYEAQQDKSGLPNDRFSAERPEGSISTLTIQRTEQRDSAMYRCASSLSSGGRETQYFGPGTRLLVL.

The chain carries TRBV18 and TRBJ1-2; TRBD1 matches at 10 bases. V lost 6 bases to trimming and J lost 10 bases; unmatched junction nucleotides: 2. Germline CDR1 and CDR2: KGHSH and LQKENI. The CDR3 loop spans 11 amino acids. The CDR3 spells CASSGQGVYTF. The CDR3 nucleotides are TGTGCCAGCTCCGGACAGGGGGTCTACACCTTC. Full variable domain (missing parts from reference TRBV18 and TRBJ1-2): NAGVMQNPRHLVRRRGQEARLRCSPMKGHSHVYWYRQLPEEGLKFMVYLQKENIIDESGMPKERFSAEFPKEGPSILRIQQVVRGDSAAYFCASSGQGVYTFGSGTRLTVV.

This clone appeared a few times. The genes are TRBV4-2 and TRBJ1-6; perhaps TRBD1 as D (6 bases). Looked up from germline, CDR1 is LGHNA and CDR2 is YNFKEQ. CDR3 length: 15 amino acids. Trimming left V 0 bases short and J 9 bases short, with 12 bases between. The CDR3 coding sequence is TGTGCCAGCAGCCAAGATCTCGCAGGGGTTTCACCCCTCCACTTT. Translated: CASSQDLAGVSPLHF.

The rearrangement uses TRBV28 and TRBJ2-7; the match to TRBD1 covers 7 bases. The junction had 5 bases not matched to a gene; V was cut back by 6 bases and J by 3 bases. Looked up from germline, CDR1 is MDHEN and CDR2 is SYDVKM. The CDR3 loop spans 13 amino acids. The CDR3 nucleotides read TGTGCCAGCAGCACAGGGGTGGACTACGAGCAGTACTTC. As protein: CASSTGVDYEQYF.

The CDR3 here is CASSQSREESPLHF. Written as DNA, the CDR3 is TGCGCCAGCAGCCAAAGCCGGGAGGAATCACCCCTCCACTTT. This sequence joins TRBV4-3 and TRBJ1-6, with unresolved D. The CDR3 is made up of 14 amino acids. V was shortened by 2 bases and J by 10 bases, with 12 bases between the two germline ends. From germline, CDR1 is LGHNA and CDR2 YSLEER.

V and J are TRBV19 and TRBJ1-1; no firm D call. CDR3 length: 13 amino acids. Trimming removed 2 bases from V and 8 bases from J, with 12 bases in between. CDR1 and CDR2 from the germline V gene are LNHDA and SQIVND (reference sequence). The CDR3 protein is CASSISSLREAFF. The CDR3 region has the DNA TGTGCCAGTAGTATATCGTCCCTGCGGGAAGCTTTCTTT.